This T cell receptor beta chain was sequenced for a study of T cells of healthy individuals. This clonotype was counted ten times or more. V lost 5 bases and J 5 bases, leaving 29 bases between the germline ends. This CDR3 is built from 19 residues. Per the germline V gene, CDR1 is WSHSY and CDR2 is SAAADI. TCRdb recomputed calls from the 5' RACE reads with MiXCR, one row per CDR3 protein. The sample has around 40,000 distinct CDR3 sequences; about 5% are singletons. The sequence derives from a human donor in good health. V usage is TRBV10-2 and J usage is TRBJ2-3, with D perhaps TRBD2 (5 bases). The CDR3, as DNA: TGCGCCAGCAGTAACGAAGCCGAACTAGATCTGTTTCTCGTAGATACGCAGTATTTT. Protein: CASSNEAELDLFLVDTQYF.